This TCR beta chain came from a study of cytomegalovirus exposure and HLA in healthy donors. About the research overall: Falling in the Caucasian-associated ancestry cluster were roughly 86% of 350 to 400 genotyped donors.

The PCR contained 60 Vbeta and 13 Jbeta primers. Authors' processing steps: An analysis that came later counted some 85 million unique TCR beta chains, some 11 million shared. Profiling relied on immunoSEQ multiplex PCR, and the TCRdb table lists in-frame clones only, not all of them. D and trimming were read from the DNA, whereas the V and J calls and clone size are those reported in that table. The sample yields a few hundred thousand clones, roughly 80% seen once. Trimming cost V 0 bases and J 4 bases; bases outside gene matches: 8. In germline, CDR1 is LGHNT, CDR2 FRNRAP. The CDR3 extends over 16 amino acids. In its sample, this clone was seen a few times.

The genes are TRBV12-5 and TRBJ1-1, with 7 positions matching TRBD1. The clonotype was recovered from a man aged 25 to 40 in good health and CMV-seronegative. The specimen sequenced was PBMCs. Written as DNA, the CDR3 is TGTGCTAGTGGTTTGGTTCTACAGGGGAAGCTCACTGAAGCTTTCTTT. It codes for CASGLVLQGKLTEAFF.